This entry features one T cell receptor (beta chain) sequence. This clone was recorded only once. Its specific antigen is unknown. No much larger clonotype is one base removed from it; base qualities were not supplied. The identical CDR3 is also encoded by other nucleotide sequences in the sample. This sample is drawn from a study of OX40 agonist ivuxolimab in advanced cancers. As for the study more broadly: Ivuxolimab was a fully human IgG2 agonistic monoclonal antibody targeting the costimulatory receptor OX40 (CD134). Intravenous ivuxolimab was administered to patients every 2 weeks at six dose levels: 0.01, 0.1, 0.3, 1.5, 3 and 10 mg/kg. Of the roughly 54 patients in dose escalation, approximately 20 had hepatocellular carcinoma, about 15 had melanoma, 9 had renal cell carcinoma and 9 had head and neck cancer. In the dose-escalation cohort, around four fifths of patients were male, and the mean age was approximately 60 years with a range of roughly 23 to 90. Patients were allowed to have had prior anti-PD-1, anti-PD-L1 or anti-CTLA-4 therapy, and approximately 40% of the dose-escalation patients had been treated with checkpoint inhibitors. Partial responses occurred in three dose-escalation patients, of whom one had hepatocellular carcinoma and two had cutaneous melanoma. Peripheral TCRbeta sequencing aimed to test whether ivuxolimab altered TCR sequence diversity and caused clonal T-cell expansion. The monotherapy dose-escalation portion (N ≈ 57 patients) of the phase I ivuxolimab trial is reported in the paper.

For sequencing of the TCRbeta CDR3 region, genomic DNA was extracted from the sorted cells. The immunoSEQ Assay was used for sequencing of TCRbeta CDR3 regions. This is the immuneACCESS table as TCRdb keeps it, with only in-frame sequences that have V and J called. A part of the clones is gone; compared with another copy, unresolved V genes explain less than half, and the rest is unexplained. This sample has approximately 90,000 clones in its table, and more than 80% of those were observed once. Of the sample, roughly 8.9% is held by the ten largest clones. Study-level results and caveats: Low levels of normalized T-cell clonal expansion were also shown by some nonresponding patients. On average, CD8+ T cells showed more expanded clones than CD4+ T cells after ivuxolimab. Antigen specificity was not determined for the clonally expanded peripheral T cells. Clonal expansion of both CD4+ and CD8+ blood T cells was observed from baseline to week 6 at doses 0.1 to 3.0 mg/kg. Partial responders in the 0.1-3.0 mg/kg groups had among the lowest normalized peripheral clonal expansion, especially among CD8+ T cells.

Via the germline V gene, CDR1 is KGHSH and CDR2 LQKENI. Including cysteine and phenylalanine, the CDR3 has 12 amino acids. Of all the DNA, just the CDR3 is kept, 36 bases in frame from base 1. V loses 2 bases of germline sequence and J loses 0 bases, and the interval between the two ends is 2 bases. The trial excluded patients who had a history of autoimmune disease or were on systemic immunosuppression. Peripheral blood for TCR sequencing was drawn from every dose cohort at baseline, at cycle 4 day 1 and at cycle 7 day 1. The samples were drawn from a first-in-human, open-label, multicenter phase I dose-escalation trial of ivuxolimab. Adults with locally advanced or metastatic melanoma, renal cell, hepatocellular, or head and neck squamous cell carcinoma were enrolled in the trial. Before TCR sequencing, CD4+ and CD8+ T cells were separately sorted from peripheral blood.

The clonotype was recovered from an adult with an advanced solid tumor such as melanoma, head and neck, liver or kidney cancer. Recombination connected TRBV18 to TRBJ2-7; a confident D gene designation cannot be given. This material consisted of CD4+ or CD8+ T cells sorted from blood, taken in a trial of the OX40 agonist ivuxolimab. The nucleotides read TGTGCCAGCTCACCAACCTCCTACGAGCAGTACTTC. Protein translation: CASSPTSYEQYF.